This T cell receptor (beta chain) was profiled in a study of T cells in Graves' hyperthyroidism and ophthalmopathy (dated by TCRdb to about 2019). Context from the whole study: To identify distinguishing TCR V-J signatures, a discovery cohort of 100 or so patients was used, comprising 43 with Graves' ophthalmopathy and some 60 with stable Graves' hyperthyroidism. An independent validation cohort of about 19 hyperthyroidism patients and approximately 15 patients who later progressed to ophthalmopathy tested prospective prediction of ophthalmopathy. For training and testing, the 80 to 100 patients in the discovery cohort were randomly divided in a 7:3 ratio. The study also compared thyroid tissue and blood T-cell repertoires from several Graves' hyperthyroidism patients. Once sampling was done, hyperthyroidism patients were given methimazole at a starting dose of 30 mg daily, whereas ophthalmopathy patients were given high-dose intravenous methylprednisolone. According to the paper, TCR Vbeta CDR3 sequencing was carried out on roughly 130 peripheral blood samples, which came from under 50 ophthalmopathy, under 85 hyperthyroidism and approximately 17 progressor patients.

Turning to this clonotype: There is no known antigen for this receptor. One base away there is no much larger clone; base qualities are not given.

The CDR3 starts with the cysteine, ends with the phenylalanine, and has 20 residues. The retained sequence is limited to the CDR3, 60 bases, with the frame set at the first base. V ends up 7 bases short and J 2 bases short, with an unmatched junction base count of 21. CDR1 LNHDA and CDR2 SQIVND were looked up in the germline V gene (reference sequence). What the study reported, not specific to this receptor: No statistical method was used to set the sample size in advance, and investigators knew the group allocation. In cross-validation, a model built on a 13 V-J signature told ophthalmopathy apart from stable hyperthyroidism with approximately 90% sensitivity and roughly 83% specificity, and in testing the same model reached 80%/75%. Blood samples also contained most of the expanded thyroid clonotypes (frequency above 0.001), which suggests that blood repertoires may reflect thyroid immune responses. In validation, the model predicted progression to ophthalmopathy a median of about 6.5 months before onset, with about 67% sensitivity and roughly 79% specificity.

The TCR beta CDR3 regions were amplified from RNA transcripts. A first-round RT-PCR of the TCR CDR3 used the HTBI primer set with the Qiagen OneStep RT-PCR kit. Libraries were constructed in a second round of multiplex PCR, after which size selection and purification were carried out. Paired-end sequencing of the libraries was performed with 100 bp reads on an Illumina HiSeq2000. On the study's bioinformatics: Raw data were processed with SOAPnuke, discarding reads with adapters, uncalled bases, mean Phred below 15, or no exact constant-primer or identifier match. High-quality paired reads were merged with COPE v1.2.5, and unique nucleotide sequences were defined as clonotypes. MiTCR v1.1 was used to align clonotypes to the IMGT TRBV, TRBD and TRBJ reference segments. The analysis included only V-J combinations with a frequency above 0.0001, which together covered over 98% of the repertoires. A TCS score was defined as the ratio of F50 (clonal expansion) to E x V (chaos), with BLOSUM62-based TCRdist applied between CDR3 peptides within each V-J. Welch's t-statistics and random forest reduced fewer than 550 V-J features to under 15, which were used in a naive Bayes classifier (R e1071). Thyroid-blood repertoire similarity was quantified with the Morisita-Horn index. The public reads were reanalyzed by TCRdb: fastp trimming at Q25, MiXCR alignment, in-frame beta chains only. All rows with the same CDR3 protein become a single entry with the most common DNA and genes. TCRdb assigned the V and J calls; the authors' analysis was not used. The sample yields roughly 570,000 distinct CDR3 sequences; roughly 46% were counted once. Around 8% of the sample rests with the top ten.

A patient counted as having stable Graves' hyperthyroidism if no progression to ophthalmopathy occurred over 18 months of follow-up. Hyperthyroidism patients were newly diagnosed, with disease duration under 2 months, and aged 18 to 65 years. Any patient with an uncontrolled infection, another autoimmune disease, pregnancy or lactation was excluded. Diagnoses were based on clinical symptoms, serum thyroxine and TRAb, thyroid ultrasound and orbital computed tomography. Trizol reagent was used to extract total RNA, and RNA quality was then checked on an Agilent 2100 Bioanalyzer. The chain joins TRBV19 to TRBJ1-5, with 9 junctional bases fitting TRBD1. What was sequenced was peripheral blood or thyroid tissue (not recorded which). The receptor was derived from a woman aged 18-29 years with Graves' hyperthyroidism. The DNA reads TGTGCCAGTATGGTTCGGCCCTTTCCCGGGACAGGGATTCGCAATCAGCCCCAGCATTTT. Translated, this is CASMVRPFPGTGIRNQPQHF. Where the CDR3 stops, the reference TRBV19 and TRBJ1-5 genes take over; the full variable domain is DGGITQSPKYLFRKEGQNVTLSCEQNLNHDAMYWYRQDPGQGLRLIYYSQIVNDFQKGDIAEGYSVSREKKESFPLTVTSAQKNPTAFYLCASMVRPFPGTGIRNQPQHFGDGTRLSIL.